What follows are 16 T cell receptor beta chains derived from one specimen sequenced in a study of OX40 agonist ivuxolimab in advanced cancers. The protocol was immunoSEQ multiplex PCR, while the TCRdb copy is restricted to in-frame clones and leaves out a portion. The sample yields tens of thousands of clones, 85% to 95% seen once. The sequencing used CD4+ or CD8+ T cells sorted from blood, collected in a trial of the OX40 agonist ivuxolimab. These TCRs come from an adult with an advanced solid tumor such as melanoma, head and neck, liver or kidney cancer.

The chain employs TRBV23-1 and TRBJ2-2; 7 nucleotides agree with TRBD1. TRBV23-1 is given ORF status, its function remaining uncertain. V shed 4 bases, J shed 3 bases, and the junction held 8 bases outside the gene matches. This CDR3 has 16 residues. This chain's CDR3 is CASSPRQGPYTGELFF. In nucleotides, the CDR3 is TGCGCCAGCAGTCCCAGACAGGGCCCCTACACCGGGGAGCTGTTTTTT.

The chain combines TRBV9 with TRBJ2-5; TRBD2 aligns across 7 bases. The germline gives CDR1 SGDLS, CDR2 YYNGEE. The CDR3 sequence is 16 residues long. Unmatched junction bases numbered 15, after V lost 3 bases and J lost 7 bases. The DNA for the CDR3 is TGTGCCAGCAGCGCCCAGCCAAGCGGGGCCGAAGGGACCCAGTACTTC. Protein product: CASSAQPSGAEGTQYF.

V is TRBV2 and J is TRBJ2-1; 7 bases match TRBD2. CDR1 is SNHLY, CDR2 FYNNEI, per germline. The CDR3 extends over 14 amino acids. Trimming took 6 bases from V and 0 from J; bases not matched to a gene: 2. CDR3 bases: TGTGCCAGCAGAGGACTAGTCTCCTACAATGAGCAGTTCTTC. Its protein is CASRGLVSYNEQFF.

The rearrangement links TRBV19 to TRBJ1-4; 7 bases match TRBD1. The junction had 9 bases not matched to a gene; V was cut back by 6 bases and J by 8 bases. The germline V gene has CDR1 LNHDA and CDR2 SQIVND (reference sequence). This CDR3 comprises 14 residues. CDR3 in amino acids: CASSLDRAHEKLFF. The CDR3 nucleotides read TGTGCCAGTAGCCTAGACAGGGCCCACGAAAAACTGTTTTTT.

The V gene is TRBV10-2, the J gene TRBJ2-3; 8 bases are shared with TRBD1. The length of the CDR3 is 15 residues. The V gene's germline CDR1 is WSHSY and CDR2 SAAADI. V lost 8 bases to trimming and J lost 2 bases; unmatched junction nucleotides: 9. The CDR3 spells CASSRQGSLTDTQYF. DNA of the CDR3: TGCGCCAGCTCCCGACAGGGGAGCCTCACAGATACGCAGTATTTT.

The chain is built from TRBV9 and TRBJ2-3; 7 nucleotides align to TRBD1. Trimming removed 4 bases from V and 4 bases from J; junction bases left unmatched: 12. Germline CDR1 and CDR2: SGDLS and YYNGEE. The CDR3 spans 16 residues. DNA of the CDR3: TGTGCCAGCAGCCCGAGACAGGGCCCCGGATCAGATACGCAGTATTTT. It yields the protein CASSPRQGPGSDTQYF.

The chain employs TRBV18 and TRBJ2-2; 7 bases map to TRBD2. The CDR3 is 15 residues long. The germline gives CDR1 KGHSH, CDR2 LQKENI. V dropped 6 bases and J dropped 7; count of bases not matched to a gene: 11. The CDR3 nucleotides are TGTGCCAGCTCGCAACTGAGCGGGAAAGACGGGGAGCTGTTTTTT. This gives the protein CASSQLSGKDGELFF. The entire variable domain, with the rest obtained from reference TRBV18 and TRBJ2-2, is as follows: NAGVMQNPRHLVRRRGQEARLRCSPMKGHSHVYWYRQLPEEGLKFMVYLQKENIIDESGMPKERFSAEFPKEGPSILRIQQVVRGDSAAYFCASSQLSGKDGELFFGEGSRLTVL.

The chain joins TRBV5-4 to TRBJ2-5; 10 bases line up with TRBD1. V trimming: 4 bases; J trimming: 5 bases; junction bases outside the gene matches: 5. The CDR3 totals 14 residues. Germline CDR1 is SGHNT and CDR2 is YYREEE (reference sequence). CDR3 protein: CASSRQGAGETQYF. CDR3 sequence (DNA): TGTGCCAGCAGCAGACAGGGGGCCGGGGAGACCCAGTACTTC.

This chain uses TRBV10-3 with TRBJ1-5, with D perhaps TRBD1 (6 bases). This CDR3 region has 14 residues. Trimming cost V 3 bases and J 5 bases, with 11 bases left between them. In germline, CDR1 is ENHRY, CDR2 SYGVKD. CDR3 bases: TGTGCCATCAGTGACAGGGAGGGGGATCAGCCCCAGCATTTT. As protein: CAISDREGDQPQHF.

This sequence joins TRBV7-2 and TRBJ2-5, with 8 positions matching TRBD2. Near its end, the DNA agrees better with TRBJ2-7, so the J call may be wrong. The CDR3 sequence is 15 residues long. Germline V CDR1 and CDR2: SGHTA, FQGNSA. The DNA for the CDR3 is TGTGCCAGCAGCTTCAGGGTAGCGGGACCCTACGAGCAGTACTTC. It encodes CASSFRVAGPYEQYF.

In this sample, this clone turned up once. The V gene is TRBV18, the J gene TRBJ1-1, with TRBD1 identical over 7 bases. Germline V lookup: CDR1 KGHSH, CDR2 LQKENI. This CDR3 has 16 amino acids. The J segment lost 4 bases and the V segment lost 4 bases, leaving 12 bases of the junction unmatched. The CDR3 DNA reads as TGTGCCAGCTCACGTGGGACAGTCCTCAAGGGCACTGAAGCTTTCTTT. This encodes CASSRGTVLKGTEAFF.

This clone turned up a few times. The rearrangement uses TRBV7-9 and TRBJ1-4; D may be TRBD1 (5 bases). V was trimmed by 5 bases and J by 4 bases, leaving 14 bases between them. The CDR3 runs 15 residues. Germline V lookup: CDR1 SEHNR, CDR2 FQNEAQ (reference sequence). CDR3 DNA sequence: TGTGCCAGCAGCCCAGGGTCCTCGTTTAATGAAAAACTGTTTTTT. Translated: CASSPGSSFNEKLFF.

The gene calls are TRBV2 and TRBJ2-3; TRBD1 is a possible D gene (6 bases). The CDR3 sequence is 15 residues long. Germline loops: CDR1 SNHLY, CDR2 FYNNEI. V lost 6 bases, J lost 4 bases, and 17 bases lay in between. CDR3 DNA: TGTGCCAGCAGACCCGGGCAGGGGTTCTCAGATACGCAGTATTTT. Its translation is CASRPGQGFSDTQYF.

V is TRBV19 and J is TRBJ2-1; D unclear. This CDR3 has 13 residues. The germline gives CDR1 LNHDA, CDR2 SQIVND (reference sequence). V lost 4 bases and J 10 bases, leaving 14 bases between the germline ends. The CDR3 is CASSKGLVGEQFF. CDR3 DNA: TGTGCCAGTAGTAAGGGCCTGGTAGGGGAGCAGTTCTTC.

The rearrangement links TRBV5-8 to TRBJ2-1, with D perhaps being TRBD1 or TRBD2 (5 bases each). The V gene's germline CDR1 is SGHTS and CDR2 YDEGEE. Trimming pared 4 bases from V and 8 bases from J, leaving 16 bases between. The CDR3 is made up of 14 amino acids. The CDR3 is CASSPWAVGDEQFF. The CDR3 coding sequence is TGTGCCAGCAGCCCGTGGGCCGTGGGGGATGAGCAGTTCTTC.

The chain links TRBV2 to TRBJ2-5, with 10 bases fitting TRBD2. Per the germline V gene, CDR1 is SNHLY and CDR2 is FYNNEI. V shed 5 bases, J shed 5 bases, and the junction held 5 bases outside the gene matches. The CDR3 contains 14 residues. CDR3 region: CASSSGGASETQYF. CDR3 DNA: TGTGCCAGCAGTAGCGGGGGGGCTTCTGAGACCCAGTACTTC.